The 6 T cell receptor beta chains below were found in one sample sequenced in a study of cytomegalovirus exposure and HLA in healthy donors. Primers: 60 Vbeta forward and 13 Jbeta reverse. The repertoire was sequenced with immunoSEQ multiplex PCR; TCRdb's copy has only in-frame clones and lacks some. The sample consists of approximately 120,000 clones, 73% of them appearing once. Specimen: PBMCs. Every receptor here comes from a man aged 35 to 55 in good health and CMV-seronegative.

The V call is TRBV10-3, the J call TRBJ2-3, with D hard to call. This CDR3 spans 12 amino acids. The germline V and J ends were trimmed by 9 bases and 1 base, with 8 bases remaining between them. From germline, CDR1 is ENHRY and CDR2 SYGVKD. The CDR3 protein is CAMNSGTDTQYF. The CDR3 DNA reads TGTGCCATGAACTCGGGCACAGATACGCAGTATTTT.

The sample holds one count of this clone. Written as DNA, the CDR3 is TGTGCCAGCAGCGATTCGACAGGGGCCGGAAACACCATATATTTT. Translated, it gives CASSDSTGAGNTIYF. This chain joins TRBV11-2 and TRBJ1-3; 8 nucleotides agree with TRBD1. CDR1 and CDR2 from the germline V gene are SGHAT and FQNNGV. The CDR3 totals 15 residues. After removal of 5 bases from V and 4 bases from J, the junction contained 7 bases not matched to a gene.

The chain links TRBV28 to TRBJ1-5, with 9 bases matching TRBD1. Looked up from germline, CDR1 is MDHEN and CDR2 is SYDVKM. This CDR3 has 15 amino acids. Trimming removed 8 bases from V and 4 bases from J; junction bases left unmatched: 9. The CDR3 region is CASLTGTGRNQPQHF. DNA of the CDR3: TGTGCCAGCCTGACCGGGACAGGGAGAAATCAGCCCCAGCATTTT.

The chain carries TRBV4-2 and TRBJ2-7; tentatively, D is TRBD2 (6 bases). CDR1 is LGHNA, CDR2 YNFKEQ, per germline. CDR3 length: 16 residues. V dropped 3 bases and J dropped 3 bases, with 18 bases sitting between them. The CDR3 DNA sequence: TGTGCCAGCAGCCACCCCGGGGGTCGGGGCAACTACGAGCAGTACTTC. This encodes CASSHPGGRGNYEQYF.

The CDR3 is CASSRVEIGRGNIQYF. The CDR3 coding sequence is TGTGCCAGCAGCCGTGTGGAGATTGGCAGGGGGAACATTCAGTACTTC. This sequence joins TRBV7-2 and TRBJ2-4, with 7 bases aligning to TRBD1. V lost 5 bases and J lost 7; bases outside the gene matches: 14. Looked up from germline, CDR1 is SGHTA and CDR2 is FQGNSA. The CDR3 extends over 16 amino acids.

The chain links TRBV5-5 to TRBJ1-6; D unresolved. Trimming pared 1 base from V and 4 bases from J, leaving 9 bases between. Germline V CDR1 and CDR2: SGHKS, YYEKEE (reference sequence). CDR3 length: 15 residues. The CDR3 sequence: CASSLSSGYNSPLHF. DNA of the CDR3: TGTGCCAGCAGCTTGTCTTCGGGTTATAATTCACCCCTCCACTTT.